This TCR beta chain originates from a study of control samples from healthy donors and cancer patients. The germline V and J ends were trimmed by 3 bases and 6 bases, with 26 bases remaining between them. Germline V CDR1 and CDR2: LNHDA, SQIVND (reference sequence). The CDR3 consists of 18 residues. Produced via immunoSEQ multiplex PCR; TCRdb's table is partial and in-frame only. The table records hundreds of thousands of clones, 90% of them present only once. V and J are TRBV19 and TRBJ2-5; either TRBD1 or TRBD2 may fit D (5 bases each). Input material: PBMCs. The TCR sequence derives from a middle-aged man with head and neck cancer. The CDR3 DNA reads TGTGCCAGTAGTATGGTATCTTCGGGGCAGACCCCCTGGAAGACCCAGTACTTC. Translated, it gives CASSMVSSGQTPWKTQYF.